This T cell receptor beta chain originates from a study of CD8 T cells in Susac syndrome. Findings and limits, study-wide: By the study's own acknowledgment, its TCR sequencing and HLA analysis included relatively few individuals.

About this clonotype itself: Its specificity is unknown.

CDR3 length equals 16 residues. Unmatched junction bases numbered 10, after V lost 4 bases and J lost 3 bases. Random hexamers primed reverse transcription of roughly 0.45 to 1 ug RNA. A multiplex approach, immunoSEQ multiplex PCR, amplified TCR beta CDR3 across 54 Vbeta and 13 Jbeta. TCRdb re-analysed the immunoSEQ multiplex PCR reads in MiXCR, keeping a single row per CDR3 protein. Among a few hundred thousand distinct CDR3 sequences listed, 70% to 90% were seen once. Sequenced input: CD8+ T cells from PBMCs. This receptor was taken from a human donor with multiple sclerosis. The V call is TRBV12-3 or TRBV12-4, the J call TRBJ2-7; 9 nucleotides match TRBD1. The CDR3, as DNA: TGTGCCAGCAGTTCGTCCCGGGACAGGGAGAACTACGAGCAGTACTTC. Its translation is CASSSSRDRENYEQYF.